This T cell receptor (beta chain) was retrieved from a study of cytomegalovirus exposure and HLA in healthy donors. CDR3 length: 15 residues. Germline CDR1 LNHDA, CDR2 SQIVND (reference sequence). V dropped 5 bases and J dropped 3; count of bases not matched to a gene: 5. PCR involved 60 Vbeta and 13 Jbeta primers. The data were produced by immunoSEQ multiplex PCR, yet TCRdb's version contains in-frame clones alone and is incomplete. The repertoire has about 190,000 clones, about 69% of them found once; the top ten carry 4.5% to 5.5%. Study results and limitations: According to a later analysis, most TCR beta chains associated with CMV appeared HLA-restricted.

This clone has just one count. Its antigen is unidentified. The sequence was collected from a young man in good health and CMV-seropositive. V is TRBV19 and J is TRBJ2-5; 11 positions agree with TRBD1. The specimen sequenced was PBMCs. The CDR3 here is CASSAGDRGKETQYF. The CDR3 coding sequence is TGTGCCAGTAGTGCGGGGGACAGGGGGAAAGAGACCCAGTACTTC.